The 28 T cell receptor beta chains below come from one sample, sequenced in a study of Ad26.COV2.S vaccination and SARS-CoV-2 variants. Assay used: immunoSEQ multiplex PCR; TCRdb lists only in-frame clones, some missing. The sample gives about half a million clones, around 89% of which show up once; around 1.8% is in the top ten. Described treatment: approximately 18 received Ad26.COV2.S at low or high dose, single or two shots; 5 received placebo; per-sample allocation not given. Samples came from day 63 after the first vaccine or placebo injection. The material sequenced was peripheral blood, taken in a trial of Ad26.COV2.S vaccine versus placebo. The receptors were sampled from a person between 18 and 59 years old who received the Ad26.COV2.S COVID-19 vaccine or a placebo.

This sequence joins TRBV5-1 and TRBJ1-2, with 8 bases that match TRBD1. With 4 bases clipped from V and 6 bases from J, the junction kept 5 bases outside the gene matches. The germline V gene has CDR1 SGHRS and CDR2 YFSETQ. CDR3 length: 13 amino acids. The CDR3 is CASSQDRADGYTF. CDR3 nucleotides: TGCGCCAGCAGCCAGGACAGGGCGGATGGCTACACCTTC.

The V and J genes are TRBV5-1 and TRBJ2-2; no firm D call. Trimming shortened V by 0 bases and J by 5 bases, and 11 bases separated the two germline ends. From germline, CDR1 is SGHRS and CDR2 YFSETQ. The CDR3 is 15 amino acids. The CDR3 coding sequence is TGCGCCAGCAGCTTGGTACCGGGTGGGACCGGGGAGCTGTTTTTT. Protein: CASSLVPGGTGELFF.

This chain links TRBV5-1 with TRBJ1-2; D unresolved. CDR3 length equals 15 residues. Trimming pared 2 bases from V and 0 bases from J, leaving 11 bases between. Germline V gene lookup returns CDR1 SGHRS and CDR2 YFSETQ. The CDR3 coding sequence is TGCGCCAGCAGCTTAGGGATTAAAGCTAACTATGGCTACACCTTC. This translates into CASSLGIKANYGYTF. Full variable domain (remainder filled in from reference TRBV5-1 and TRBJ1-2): KAGVTQTPRYLIKTRGQQVTLSCSPISGHRSVSWYQQTPGQGLQFLFEYFSETQRNKGNFPGRFSGRQFSNSRSEMNVSTLELGDSALYLCASSLGIKANYGYTFGSGTRLTVV.

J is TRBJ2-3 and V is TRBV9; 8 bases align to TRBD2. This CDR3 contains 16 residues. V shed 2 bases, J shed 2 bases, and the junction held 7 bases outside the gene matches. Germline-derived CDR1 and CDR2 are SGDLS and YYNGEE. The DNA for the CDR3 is TGTGCCAGCAGCGTCTACGAGCGGGGGAACACAGATACGCAGTATTTT. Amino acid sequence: CASSVYERGNTDTQYF.

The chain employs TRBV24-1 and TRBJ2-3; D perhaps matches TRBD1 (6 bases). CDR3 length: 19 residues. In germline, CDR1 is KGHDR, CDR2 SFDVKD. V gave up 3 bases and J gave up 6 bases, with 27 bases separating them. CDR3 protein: CATSDPKTGKISSADTQYF. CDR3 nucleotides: TGTGCCACCAGTGATCCGAAAACAGGGAAGATAAGTTCAGCCGATACGCAGTATTTT.

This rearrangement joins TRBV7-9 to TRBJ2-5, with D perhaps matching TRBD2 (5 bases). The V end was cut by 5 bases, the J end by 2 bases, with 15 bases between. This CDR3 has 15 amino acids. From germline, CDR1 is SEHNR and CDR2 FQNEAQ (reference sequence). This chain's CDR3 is CASSPPRVGQETQYF. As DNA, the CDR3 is TGTGCCAGCAGCCCTCCGCGGGTTGGACAAGAGACCCAGTACTTC.

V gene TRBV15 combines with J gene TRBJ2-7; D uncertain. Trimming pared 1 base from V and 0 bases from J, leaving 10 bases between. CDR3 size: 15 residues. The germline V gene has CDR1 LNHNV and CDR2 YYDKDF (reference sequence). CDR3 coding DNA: TGTGCCACCAGCAGAGGCCCAGGTATCTCCTACGAGCAGTACTTC. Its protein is CATSRGPGISYEQYF.

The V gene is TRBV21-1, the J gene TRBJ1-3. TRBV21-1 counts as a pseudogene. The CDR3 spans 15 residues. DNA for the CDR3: TGTGCCAGCAGTGGGACGGTTAGCTCTGGAAACACCATATATTTT. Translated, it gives CASSGTVSSGNTIYF.

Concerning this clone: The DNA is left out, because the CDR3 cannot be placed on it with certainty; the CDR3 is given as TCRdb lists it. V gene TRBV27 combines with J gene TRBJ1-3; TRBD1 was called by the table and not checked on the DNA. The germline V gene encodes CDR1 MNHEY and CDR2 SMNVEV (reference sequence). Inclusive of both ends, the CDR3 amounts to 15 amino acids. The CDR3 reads CASSSSTGIGNTIYF.

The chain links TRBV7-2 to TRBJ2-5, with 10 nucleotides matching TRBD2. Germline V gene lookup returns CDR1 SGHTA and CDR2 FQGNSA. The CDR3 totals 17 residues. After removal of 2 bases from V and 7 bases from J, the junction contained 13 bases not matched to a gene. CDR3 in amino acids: CASSLKGLAGALRTQYF. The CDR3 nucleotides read TGTGCCAGCAGCTTAAAAGGGCTAGCGGGGGCCCTGAGGACCCAGTACTTC.

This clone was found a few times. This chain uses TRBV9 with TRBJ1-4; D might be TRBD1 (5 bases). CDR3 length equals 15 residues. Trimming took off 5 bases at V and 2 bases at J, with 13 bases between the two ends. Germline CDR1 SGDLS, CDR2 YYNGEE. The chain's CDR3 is CASSATGTTNEKLFF. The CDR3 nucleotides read TGTGCCAGCAGTGCCACCGGGACTACTAATGAAAAACTGTTTTTT.

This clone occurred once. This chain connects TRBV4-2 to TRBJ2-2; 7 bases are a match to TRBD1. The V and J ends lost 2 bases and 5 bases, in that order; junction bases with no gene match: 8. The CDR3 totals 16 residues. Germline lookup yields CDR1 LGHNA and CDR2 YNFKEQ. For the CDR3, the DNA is TGTGCCAGCAGCCAACCAGACAGGGCTAGAACCGGGGAGCTGTTTTTT. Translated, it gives CASSQPDRARTGELFF.

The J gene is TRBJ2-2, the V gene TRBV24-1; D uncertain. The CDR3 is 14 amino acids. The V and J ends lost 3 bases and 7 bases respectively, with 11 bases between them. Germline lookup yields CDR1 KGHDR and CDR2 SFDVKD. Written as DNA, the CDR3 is TGTGCCACCAGTGATCCAAGACTGGGCGGGGAGCTGTTTTTT. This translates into CATSDPRLGGELFF.

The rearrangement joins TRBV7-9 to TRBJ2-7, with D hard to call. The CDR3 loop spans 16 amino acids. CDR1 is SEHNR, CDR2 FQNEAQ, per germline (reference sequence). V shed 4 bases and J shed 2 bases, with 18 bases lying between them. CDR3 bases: TGTGCCAGCAGCTCTAAGGACCACAAAGGCGCCTACGAGCAGTACTTC. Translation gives CASSSKDHKGAYEQYF.

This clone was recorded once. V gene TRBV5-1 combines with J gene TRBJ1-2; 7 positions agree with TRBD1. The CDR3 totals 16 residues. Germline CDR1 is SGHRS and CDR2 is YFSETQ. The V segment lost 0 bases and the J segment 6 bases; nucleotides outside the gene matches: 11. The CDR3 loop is CASSLGQGRRVDGYTF. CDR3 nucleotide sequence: TGCGCCAGCAGCTTGGGACAGGGACGCAGGGTGGATGGCTACACCTTC.

CDR3 DNA sequence: TGTGCCAGCGTGCAAGGACTTCCCTCAACCAATGAGCAGTTCTTC. It yields the protein CASVQGLPSTNEQFF. The chain employs TRBV7-9 and TRBJ2-1; the D gene is possibly TRBD2 (5 bases). This CDR3 has 15 amino acids. V lost 8 bases, J lost 6 bases, and 20 bases lay in between. Germline CDR1 SEHNR, CDR2 FQNEAQ (reference sequence).

CDR3 DNA sequence: TGTGCCAGCAGTTTCATGGCCGCCTACGAGCAGTACTTC. Translation: CASSFMAAYEQYF. The chain couples TRBV12-3 or TRBV12-4 to TRBJ2-7; no firm D call. CDR3 length equals 13 residues. Trimming took 3 bases from V and 2 from J, leaving 8 bases between them.

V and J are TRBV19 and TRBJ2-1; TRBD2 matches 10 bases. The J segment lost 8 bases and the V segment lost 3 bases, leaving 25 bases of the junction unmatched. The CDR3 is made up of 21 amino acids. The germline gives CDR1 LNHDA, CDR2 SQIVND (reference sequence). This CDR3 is CASSISIVFLGLAVFTDEQFF. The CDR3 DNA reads TGTGCCAGTAGTATTAGTATCGTCTTTTTAGGACTAGCGGTTTTCACGGATGAGCAGTTCTTC.

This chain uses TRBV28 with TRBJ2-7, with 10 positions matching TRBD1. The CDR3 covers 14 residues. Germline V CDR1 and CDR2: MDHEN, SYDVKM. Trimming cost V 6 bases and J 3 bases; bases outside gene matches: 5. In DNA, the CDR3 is TGTGCCAGCAGCTCCGGGACAGGGGACTACGAGCAGTACTTC. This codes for CASSSGTGDYEQYF.

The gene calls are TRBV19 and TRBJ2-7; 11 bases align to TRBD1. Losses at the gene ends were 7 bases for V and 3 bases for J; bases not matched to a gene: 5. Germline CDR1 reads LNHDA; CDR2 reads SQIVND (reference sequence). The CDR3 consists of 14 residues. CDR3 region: CASKTGTGGYEQYF. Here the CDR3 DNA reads TGTGCCAGTAAAACCGGGACAGGGGGCTACGAGCAGTACTTC.

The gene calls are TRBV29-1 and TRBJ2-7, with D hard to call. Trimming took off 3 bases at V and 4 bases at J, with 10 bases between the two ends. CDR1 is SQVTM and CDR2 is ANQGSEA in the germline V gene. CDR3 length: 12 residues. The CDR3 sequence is CSVDGPFYEQYF. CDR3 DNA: TGCAGCGTTGACGGACCCTTTTACGAGCAGTACTTC.

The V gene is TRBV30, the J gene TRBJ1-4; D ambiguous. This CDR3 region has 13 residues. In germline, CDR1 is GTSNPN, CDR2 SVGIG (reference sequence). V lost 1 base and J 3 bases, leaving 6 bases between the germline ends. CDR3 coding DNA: TGTGCCTGGAGTGCGGAGCCTAATGAAAAACTGTTTTTT. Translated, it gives CAWSAEPNEKLFF. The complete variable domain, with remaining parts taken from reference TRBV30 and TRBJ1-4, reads SQTIHQWPATLVQPVGSPLSLECTVEGTSNPNLYWYRQAAGRGLQLLFYSVGIGQISSEVPQNLSASRPQDRQFILSSKKLLLSDSGFYLCAWSAEPNEKLFFGSGTQLSVL.

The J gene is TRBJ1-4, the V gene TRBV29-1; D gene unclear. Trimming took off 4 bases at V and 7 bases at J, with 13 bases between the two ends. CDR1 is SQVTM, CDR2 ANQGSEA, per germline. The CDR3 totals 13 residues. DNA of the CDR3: TGCAGCGTTGGCGCCGGGTGGGGTGAAAAACTGTTTTTT. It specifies CSVGAGWGEKLFF.

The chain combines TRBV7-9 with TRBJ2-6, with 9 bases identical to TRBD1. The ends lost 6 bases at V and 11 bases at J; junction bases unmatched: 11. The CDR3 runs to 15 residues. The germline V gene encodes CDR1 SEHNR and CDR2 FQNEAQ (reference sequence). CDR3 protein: CASSSGTGRVDVLTF. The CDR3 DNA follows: TGTGCCAGCAGTTCCGGGACAGGGAGAGTAGACGTCCTGACTTTC.

DNA of the CDR3: TGTGCCAGCAAAACAGGGGGTTCCTTCTCGAACACTGAAGCTTTCTTT. Translating gives CASKTGGSFSNTEAFF. The chain carries TRBV27 and TRBJ1-1; 8 bases agree with TRBD1. Germline lookup yields CDR1 MNHEY and CDR2 SMNVEV (reference sequence). Trimming took 7 bases from V and 1 from J; bases not matched to a gene: 11. The CDR3 is 16 residues long.

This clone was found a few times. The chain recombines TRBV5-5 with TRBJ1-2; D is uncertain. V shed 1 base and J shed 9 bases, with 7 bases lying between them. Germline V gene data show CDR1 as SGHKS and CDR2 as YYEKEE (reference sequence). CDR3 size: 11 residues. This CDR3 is CASSLYQSYTF. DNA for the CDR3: TGTGCCAGCAGCTTGTATCAGAGCTACACCTTC. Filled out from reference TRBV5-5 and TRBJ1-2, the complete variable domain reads DAGVTQSPTHLIKTRGQQVTLRCSPISGHKSVSWYQQVLGQGPQFIFQYYEKEERGRGNFPDRFSARQFPNYSSELNVNALLLGDSALYLCASSLYQSYTFGSGTRLTVV.

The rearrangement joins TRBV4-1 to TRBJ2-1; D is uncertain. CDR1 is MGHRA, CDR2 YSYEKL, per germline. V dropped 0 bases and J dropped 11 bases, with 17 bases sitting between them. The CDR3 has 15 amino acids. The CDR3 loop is CASSQDPGTMSKQFF. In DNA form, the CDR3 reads TGCGCCAGCAGCCAAGATCCGGGCACAATGAGCAAGCAGTTCTTC.

This CDR3 is CASAYYRDSGELFF. DNA of the CDR3: TGTGCCAGCGCCTATTACAGGGACTCCGGGGAGCTGTTTTTT. V and J are TRBV28 and TRBJ2-2; the D call may be TRBD1 or TRBD2 (6 bases each). Germline V lookup: CDR1 MDHEN, CDR2 SYDVKM. V was pared by 8 bases and J by 6 bases, with 16 bases between. The CDR3 covers 14 residues.